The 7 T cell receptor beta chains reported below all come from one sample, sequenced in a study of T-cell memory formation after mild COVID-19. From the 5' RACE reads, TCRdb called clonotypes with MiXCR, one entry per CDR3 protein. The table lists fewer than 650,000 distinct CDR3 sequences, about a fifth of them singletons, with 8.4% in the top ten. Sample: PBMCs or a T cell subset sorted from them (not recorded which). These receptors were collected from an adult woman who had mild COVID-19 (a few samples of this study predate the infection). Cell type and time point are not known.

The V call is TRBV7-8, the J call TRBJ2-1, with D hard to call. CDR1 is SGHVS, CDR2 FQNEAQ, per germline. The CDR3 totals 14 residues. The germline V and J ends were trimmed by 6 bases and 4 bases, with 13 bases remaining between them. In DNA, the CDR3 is TGTGCCAGCAGGTCCTCCTTTGGTTACAATGAGCAGTTCTTC. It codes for CASRSSFGYNEQFF. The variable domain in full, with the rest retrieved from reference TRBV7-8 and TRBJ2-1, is GAGVSQSPRYKVAKRGQDVALRCDPISGHVSLFWYQQALGQGPEFLTYFQNEAQLDKSGLPSDRFFAERPEGSVSTLKIQRTQQEDSAVYLCASRSSFGYNEQFFGPGTRLTVL.

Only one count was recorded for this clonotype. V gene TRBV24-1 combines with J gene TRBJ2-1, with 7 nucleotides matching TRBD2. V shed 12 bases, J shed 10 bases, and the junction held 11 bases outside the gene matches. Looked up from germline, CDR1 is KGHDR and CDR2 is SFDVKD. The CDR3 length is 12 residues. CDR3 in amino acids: CAVGGVLEEQFF. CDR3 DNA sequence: TGTGCCGTTGGGGGGGTCTTGGAGGAGCAGTTCTTC.

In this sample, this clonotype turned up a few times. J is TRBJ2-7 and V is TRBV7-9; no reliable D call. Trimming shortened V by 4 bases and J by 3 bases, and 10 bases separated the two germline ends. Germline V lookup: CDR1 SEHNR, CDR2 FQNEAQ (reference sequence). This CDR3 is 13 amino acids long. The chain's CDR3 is CASSSPNHYEQYF. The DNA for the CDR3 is TGTGCCAGCAGCTCTCCAAATCACTACGAGCAGTACTTC.

DNA of the CDR3: TGCAGCGTCTCGGGACAGGGGAGCACAGATACGCAGTATTTT. Its protein product is CSVSGQGSTDTQYF. The rearrangement links TRBV29-1 to TRBJ2-3; TRBD1 agrees at 10 bases. With V trimmed by 6 bases and J by 0 bases, 3 bases remained unmatched. The CDR3 is made up of 14 amino acids. Germline V gene lookup returns CDR1 SQVTM and CDR2 ANQGSEA.

The CDR3 region is CSAPRETGGNSPLHF. The CDR3 nucleotides read TGCAGTGCTCCACGTGAGACAGGGGGCAATTCACCCCTCCACTTT. V is TRBV20-1 and J is TRBJ1-6; TRBD1 matches at 10 bases. J was trimmed by 7 bases and V by 5 bases; bases with no gene match: 8. The V gene's germline CDR1 is DFQATT and CDR2 SNEGSKA (reference sequence). The CDR3 runs to 15 residues.

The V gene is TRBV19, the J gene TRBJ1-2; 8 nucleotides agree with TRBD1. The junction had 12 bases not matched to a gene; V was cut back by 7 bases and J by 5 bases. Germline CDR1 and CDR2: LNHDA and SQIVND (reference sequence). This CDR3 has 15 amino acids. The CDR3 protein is CASTNERQGLYGYTF. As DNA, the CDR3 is TGTGCCAGTACCAACGAGCGACAGGGGCTTTATGGCTACACCTTC.

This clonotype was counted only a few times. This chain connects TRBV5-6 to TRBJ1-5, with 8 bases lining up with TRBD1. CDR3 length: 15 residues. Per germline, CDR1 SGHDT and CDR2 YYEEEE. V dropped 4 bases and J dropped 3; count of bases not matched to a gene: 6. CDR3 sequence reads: CASSLWDRYNQPQHF. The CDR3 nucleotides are TGTGCCAGCAGCCTTTGGGACAGGTACAATCAGCCCCAGCATTTT.